This T cell receptor delta chain derives from a study of gamma-delta chains in newborns, infants, children. Study background: Polyclonal expansion of innate γδ T cells after birth follows microbial exposure.

TCRdb applied CATT to the reads for clone calling. The table has 15,000 or so delta-chain clones, 7.3% seen once; the top ten hold under 25%. Unmatched junction bases numbered 14, after V lost 1 base and J lost 3 bases. The CDR3 covers 20 residues. Germline V gene lookup returns CDR1 GEAIGNYY and CDR2 EKD. This clone was observed once. The chain recombines TRDV2 with TRDJ3; 7 bases map to TRDD3. This TCR was sampled from a child who was a newborn, infant or young child, either healthy, febrile or measles-vaccinated (not recorded which). Sequenced material: blood. The CDR3 DNA is TGTGCCTGTGACACGCCTGGGGGCCAGGTGATTGACTGGGACACCCGACAGATGTTTTTC. Protein sequence: CACDTPGGQVIDWDTRQMFF.